The present T cell receptor beta chain was sequenced within a study of memory CD4+ T cells and cytomegalovirus serostatus (dated by TCRdb to the late 2010s). General notes on the study: The cohort comprised 33 healthy Belgian adults, 9 CMV seropositive and about 25 CMV seronegative. To replicate a published TCR-based CMV serostatus classifier, the researchers sequenced the CD4+ memory TCRbeta repertoires of a Belgian cohort whose cytomegalovirus serostatus was known. Overall study outcomes, separate from this receptor: Among the 160 or so previously reported CMV-associated TCRbeta sequences, some 62 showed up in the CD4+ memory repertoires, with each one found in between one and five individuals. Only CD4+CD45RO+ memory cells were sequenced, in contrast to the original study, in which naive and memory CD4+ and CD8+ populations were covered. The results were read as suggesting that the CMV-associated TCR signature is, for the most part, present in the CD4+ memory repertoire. For predicting CMV serostatus, the median bootstrapped AUC was roughly 0.95 using the original framework and 0.91 using a US-trained random forest. On the Belgian cohort, the classifier based on the original framework reached a median bootstrapped AUC of approximately 0.95, with a 95% CI of 0.76-1.00.

Single viable CD3+CD4+CD8-CD45RO+ cells were sorted as memory CD4+ T cells on a FACSAria II. CMV serostatus was determined using a Roche Elecsys assay that detects serum IgG against CMV pp150, pp28, p38 and p52. After the samples were thawed, total CD4+ T cells were enriched through positive selection using CD4 magnetic microbeads. Samples originated from another study that specifically interrogated the CD4+ T cell memory repertoire. Following standard operating procedures, peripheral blood mononuclear cells were isolated and cryopreserved, while serum was kept at -80 degrees C. CD3-PerCP (BW264/56), CD4-APC (RPA-T4), CD45RO-PE (UCHT1) and CD8-Pacific Orange (3B5) antibodies were used for staining, and non-viable cells were excluded with Sytox blue. This clone was counted a single time. The antigen it recognizes is unknown. Base quality data are lacking; no much larger clone is found one base away.

Genomic DNA was extracted from sorted cells with the Quick-DNA Microprep Kit. TCRbeta DNA was amplified with the immunoSEQ hsTCRbeta kit following the manufacturer's protocol. TCRbeta libraries were sequenced on an Illumina MiSeq instrument. Regarding the original processing steps: Removing out-of-frame sequences left 2,204,828 distinct TCRbeta sequences, an average of about 73,000 per individual. Each individual was scored according to the count of more than 150 previously reported CMV-associated TCRbeta sequences and the total productive distinct TCRbeta count. A beta-binomial model was reimplemented in Python, and random forests from scikit-learn, run with default parameters, were trained on data from the US cohort. Classifier performance on the Belgian cohort was summarized as median AUC with percentile confidence intervals over 10,000 bootstrap iterations. Drawn from immuneACCESS, this table holds only the in-frame rearrangements with V and J called that TCRdb kept. Clones are partly lost; checked studies trace under half to an unresolved V gene and leave the rest unexplained. V, J and clone size are taken as reported in that table, and D and trimming were inferred from the DNA itself. This sample gives some 48,000 clones in total; roughly 78% of them show up just once. 0.5% to 0.7% of the sample goes to the ten largest clones.

This clonotype originated in an adult in good health and CMV-seronegative. The sequencing input was memory CD4+ T cells from blood.

The nucleotides are TGTGCCAGCAGTGGTTTAGGGGTACGGGAGCAGTACTTC. Its protein product is CASSGLGVREQYF. The rearranged chain carries TRBV2 and TRBJ2-7; D gene: possibly TRBD1, on 5 matching bases. Per the germline V gene, SNHLY is the CDR1 and FYNNEI is the CDR2. The CDR3 covers 13 residues, taking in both the cysteine and the phenylalanine. Just CDR3 DNA is preserved here, 39 bases in frame from base 1. V sheds 4 bases and J sheds 7 bases, leaving 14 bases between their ends.